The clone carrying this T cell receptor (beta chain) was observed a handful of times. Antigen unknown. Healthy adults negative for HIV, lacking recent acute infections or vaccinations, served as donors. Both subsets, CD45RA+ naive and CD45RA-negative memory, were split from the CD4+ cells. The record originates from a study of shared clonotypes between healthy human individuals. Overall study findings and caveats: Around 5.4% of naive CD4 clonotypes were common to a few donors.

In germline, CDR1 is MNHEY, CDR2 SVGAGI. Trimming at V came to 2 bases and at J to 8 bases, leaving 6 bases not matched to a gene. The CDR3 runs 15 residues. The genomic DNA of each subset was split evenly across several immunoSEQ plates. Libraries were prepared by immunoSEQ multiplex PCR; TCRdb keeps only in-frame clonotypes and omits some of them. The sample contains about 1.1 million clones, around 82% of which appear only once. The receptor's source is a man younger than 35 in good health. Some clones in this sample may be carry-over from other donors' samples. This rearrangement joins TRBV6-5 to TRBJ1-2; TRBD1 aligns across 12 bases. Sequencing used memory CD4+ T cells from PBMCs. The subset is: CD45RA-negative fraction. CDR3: CASSYQTGTGGGYTF. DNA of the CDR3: TGTGCCAGCAGTTACCAAACCGGGACAGGGGGCGGCTACACCTTC.